This TCR beta chain is drawn from a study of regulatory T cells in long-lasting Graves disease. Looked up from germline, CDR1 is SEHNR and CDR2 is FQNEAQ (reference sequence). Unmatched junction bases numbered 9, after V lost 2 bases and J lost 4 bases. The length of the CDR3 is 17 residues. Time point: newly diagnosed GD, antithyroid drugs for less than 3 months. From PBMCs, RNA was extracted and then used to make the TCR library. Each patient gave approximately 9.2 milliliters of EDTA-anticoagulated peripheral blood. According to the study, TCR beta libraries were built with iRepertoire HTBI primers and CDR3-region Arm-PCR. In the original processing: Identification yielded 55 to 75 TRBV and 13 to 15 TRBJ segments across samples. TCRdb used MiXCR to reprocess the multiplex PCR reads, holding one entry per CDR3 protein. The V and J calls and clone size are TCRdb's, not the authors'. In the table there are about 420,000 distinct CDR3 sequences, about a sixth of which are singletons.

The same data also went into a second study, on T cells in Graves' hyperthyroidism and ophthalmopathy. That work states: The patients, who ranged from 18 to 65 in age, presented with newly diagnosed hyperthyroidism lasting under 2 months. The HTBI primer set served for first-round RT-PCR of the TCR CDR3.

Material: peripheral blood mononuclear cells (PBMCs), obtained at new diagnosis, from a patient treated with antithyroid drugs. The sequence was collected from a young woman with Graves disease. V is TRBV7-9 and J is TRBJ2-1; the match to TRBD2 covers 9 bases. The CDR3 is CASSLLGSGSVYNEQFF. CDR3 sequence (DNA): TGTGCCAGCAGCTTATTGGGTAGCGGGAGTGTTTACAATGAGCAGTTCTTC. Complete variable domain (other parts from reference TRBV7-9 and TRBJ2-1): DTGVSQNPRHKITKRGQNVTFRCDPISEHNRLYWYRQTLGQGPEFLTYFQNEAQLEKSRLLSDRFSAERPKGSFSTLEIQRTEQGDSAMYLCASSLLGSGSVYNEQFFGPGTRLTVL.